The 20 T cell receptor beta chains presented below share a single source sample, sequenced in a study of cytomegalovirus exposure and HLA in healthy donors. 60 Vbeta and 13 Jbeta primers were used in PCR. The table came from immunoSEQ multiplex PCR; TCRdb's copy has only in-frame clones and leaves some out. The top ten clones hold 2.5% to 3% of a sample with some 170,000 clones, over 60% of them seen once. The sequenced material came from PBMCs. These receptors were taken from a woman younger than 45 in good health and CMV-seronegative.

The V and J genes are TRBV29-1 and TRBJ2-3; tentatively, D is TRBD1 (5 bases). Trimming took off 4 bases at V and 2 bases at J, with 16 bases between the two ends. Germline CDR1 and CDR2: SQVTM and ANQGSEA. The CDR3 runs 15 residues. For the CDR3, the DNA is TGCAGCGTTGTGGCCTCACAGGCAATCACAGATACGCAGTATTTT. Translated, it gives CSVVASQAITDTQYF.

The chain is built from TRBV15 and TRBJ2-7, with 10 bases that match TRBD2. The CDR3 sequence is 15 residues long. Germline V lookup: CDR1 LNHNV, CDR2 YYDKDF (reference sequence). The junction had 8 bases not matched to a gene; V was cut back by 3 bases and J by 6 bases. CDR3 in DNA: TGTGCCACCAGCAGCGGCAGCGGGAGGGAGGTCGAGCAGTACTTC. It specifies CATSSGSGREVEQYF.

The rearrangement joins TRBV6-5 to TRBJ2-1; D gene uncertain. Deletions cut 0 bases from V and 8 bases from J, with 8 bases between. The CDR3 covers 13 residues. Germline CDR1 is MNHEY and CDR2 is SVGAGI. CDR3 loop: CASSYSAGHEQFF. CDR3 nucleotide sequence: TGTGCCAGCAGTTACTCGGCAGGCCATGAGCAGTTCTTC.

This chain joins TRBV18 and TRBJ1-6; 7 bases are a match to TRBD1. From germline, CDR1 is KGHSH and CDR2 LQKENI. J was trimmed by 0 bases and V by 6 bases; bases with no gene match: 5. The CDR3 contains 16 residues. The DNA for the CDR3 is TGTGCCAGCTCCCTAAACAGGGGCTCCTATAATTCACCCCTCCACTTT. Residues: CASSLNRGSYNSPLHF.

Here the CDR3 DNA reads TGCGCCAGCAGCCAAGATGGGACAGGCCCGGACTATGGCTACACCTTC. It encodes CASSQDGTGPDYGYTF. The V call is TRBV4-1, the J call TRBJ1-2; 8 nucleotides align to TRBD1. J lost 3 bases, V lost 0 bases, and 6 bases had no gene match. The germline V gene has CDR1 MGHRA and CDR2 YSYEKL. The CDR3 extends over 16 amino acids.

This chain connects TRBV5-4 to TRBJ1-2; 7 bases agree with TRBD1. The V gene's germline CDR1 is SGHNT and CDR2 YYREEE (reference sequence). The trim removed 4 bases at V and 0 bases at J, leaving 12 bases unmatched. The CDR3 spans 17 residues. CDR3 sequence reads: CASSPTRGQASNYGYTF. Here the CDR3 DNA reads TGTGCCAGCAGCCCCACCCGAGGACAGGCGTCTAACTATGGCTACACCTTC.

This rearrangement joins TRBV19 to TRBJ1-5; D is perhaps TRBD1 (6 bases). CDR3 length: 14 residues. Trimming took 10 bases from V and 11 from J, leaving 24 bases between them. Germline CDR1 and CDR2: LNHDA and SQIVND (reference sequence). CDR3 in DNA: TGTGCCACTAACTCCGGGACACCGAACAGGGCCCAGCATTTT. Residues: CATNSGTPNRAQHF.

This chain uses TRBV19 with TRBJ1-4; 10 bases line up with TRBD1. Per the germline V gene, CDR1 is LNHDA and CDR2 is SQIVND (reference sequence). This CDR3 contains 15 residues. V gave up 0 bases and J gave up 16 bases; unmatched junction bases: 11. In DNA, the CDR3 is TGTGCCAGTAGTATAGATGGCCGGGACAGGGGAAAAGCGTTTTTT. This translates into CASSIDGRDRGKAFF.

This chain links TRBV7-9 with TRBJ1-4, with 8 bases matching TRBD1. V shed 5 bases and J 5 bases; nucleotides not matched to a gene: 7. The germline V gene encodes CDR1 SEHNR and CDR2 FQNEAQ (reference sequence). This CDR3 is built from 15 residues. The CDR3 region has the DNA TGTGCCAGCAGCCCGACTGGGACAGGCAATGAAAAACTGTTTTTT. Its translation is CASSPTGTGNEKLFF.

This clone was counted a single time. The chain uses TRBV5-1 and TRBJ2-3; 8 bases map to TRBD2. This CDR3 region has 15 residues. V was clipped by 3 bases and J by 3 bases; unmatched bases: 6. CDR1 and CDR2 (germline): SGHRS, YFSETQ. The CDR3 DNA reads as TGCGCCAGCAGCTACCAGGGACTAGTGACAGATACGCAGTATTTT. Its protein is CASSYQGLVTDTQYF.

This clone has only a few counts. This chain connects TRBV11-2 to TRBJ1-3, with D perhaps matching TRBD1 (5 bases). Trimming removed 9 bases from V and 2 bases from J, with 14 bases in between. Germline loops: CDR1 SGHAT, CDR2 FQNNGV. The CDR3 totals 14 residues. This CDR3 is CASTQGRAGNTIYF. CDR3 sequence (DNA): TGTGCCAGTACCCAGGGAAGGGCTGGAAACACCATATATTTT. Supplemented by reference TRBV11-2 and TRBJ1-3, the full variable domain reads EAGVAQSPRYKIIEKRQSVAFWCNPISGHATLYWYQQILGQGPKLLIQFQNNGVVDDSQLPKDRFSAERLKGVDSTLKIQPAKLEDSAVYLCASTQGRAGNTIYFGEGSWLTVV.

On this clone: An end of the junction differs from the germline gene, which may be a read error. This chain joins TRBV7-7 and TRBJ2-1, with D perhaps TRBD1 (5 bases). Germline V gene sequence: CDR1 SSHAT, CDR2 FNYEAQ (reference sequence). The CDR3 is made up of 16 amino acids. As DNA, the CDR3 is TGTGCTAGCAGCACCAGGACAACGGGCTCCTACAATGAGCAGTTCTTC. It translates to CASSTRTTGSYNEQFF. Combining the CDR3 with reference TRBV7-7 and TRBJ2-1 gives the whole variable domain GAGVSQSPRYKVTKRGQDVTLRCDPISSHATLYWYQQALGQGPEFLTYFNYEAQPDKSGLPSDRFSAERPEGSISTLTIQRTEQRDSAMYRCASSTRTTGSYNEQFFGPGTRLTVL.

This sequence joins TRBV6-6 and TRBJ2-3; 7 nucleotides match TRBD2. The J segment lost 3 bases and the V segment lost 0 bases, leaving 6 bases of the junction unmatched. The CDR3 extends over 16 amino acids. Germline-derived CDR1 and CDR2 are MNHNY and SVGAGI (reference sequence). The CDR3 region has the DNA TGTGCCAGCAGTTACTCGAGCGGGATGAAGACAGATACGCAGTATTTT. Its translation is CASSYSSGMKTDTQYF.

CDR3 bases: TGCGCCAGCAGCTTTGGGGGGGACAATAATCAGCCCCAGCATTTT. The encoded protein is CASSFGGDNNQPQHF. The chain combines TRBV5-1 with TRBJ1-5, with D maybe TRBD1 (6 bases). The ends were cut back, 2 bases at V and 4 bases at J, with 13 bases in the middle. Germline assignment: CDR1 SGHRS and CDR2 YFSETQ. The CDR3 runs to 15 residues.

The chain recombines TRBV27 with TRBJ1-2; a possible D gene is TRBD1 (6 bases). From germline, CDR1 is MNHEY and CDR2 SMNVEV (reference sequence). There are 14 residues in the CDR3. Trimming took 3 bases from V and 4 from J, leaving 12 bases between them. This CDR3 reads CASSFDPQGYGYTF. The CDR3 DNA reads as TGTGCCAGCAGTTTCGATCCACAGGGCTATGGCTACACCTTC.

This clone appeared a few times. The V call is TRBV7-9, the J call TRBJ1-2, with D possibly TRBD1 on 5 matching bases. Looked up from germline, CDR1 is SEHNR and CDR2 is FQNEAQ (reference sequence). This CDR3 is built from 14 residues. Trimming stripped 5 bases from V and 4 bases from J, with 14 bases between. This chain's CDR3 is CASSQKGQAYGYTF. DNA for the CDR3: TGTGCCAGCAGCCAAAAAGGACAAGCCTATGGCTACACCTTC.

V usage is TRBV5-1 and J usage is TRBJ1-1; D may be TRBD1 (6 bases). Trimming cost V 3 bases and J 1 base, with 13 bases left between them. There are 15 residues in the CDR3. In germline, CDR1 is SGHRS, CDR2 YFSETQ. CDR3 nucleotides: TGCGCCAGCAGCTGGGTCCCGGGACAGAACACTGAAGCTTTCTTT. It codes for CASSWVPGQNTEAFF. The whole variable domain, remainder taken from reference TRBV5-1 and TRBJ1-1, is KAGVTQTPRYLIKTRGQQVTLSCSPISGHRSVSWYQQTPGQGLQFLFEYFSETQRNKGNFPGRFSGRQFSNSRSEMNVSTLELGDSALYLCASSWVPGQNTEAFFGQGTRLTVV.

In the case of this clone: Germline and junction disagree at one end, which may indicate a read error. This chain uses TRBV27 with TRBJ2-7; 9 bases are shared with TRBD1. This CDR3 has 16 residues. Germline-derived CDR1 and CDR2 are MNHEY and SMNVEV (reference sequence). CDR3 sequence (DNA): TGTGCCAGCCATCCCGGGACAGGGTGGAGCTCCTACGAGCAGTGCTTC. Amino acid sequence: CASHPGTGWSSYEQCF.

This chain joins TRBV6-6 and TRBJ1-2, with 9 bases matching TRBD1. The CDR3 has 14 amino acids. Germline V gene lookup returns CDR1 MNHNY and CDR2 SVGAGI (reference sequence). Germline trimming cut 2 bases from V and 7 bases from J; bases unmatched to any gene: 5. CDR3 in DNA: TGTGCCAGCAGTTACCAGGGACAGGGACTTGGCTACACCTTC. The encoded protein is CASSYQGQGLGYTF.

The chain combines TRBV27 with TRBJ2-2, with D maybe TRBD1 (8 bases). CDR1 MNHEY and CDR2 SMNVEV come from the germline V gene (reference sequence). The CDR3 is made up of 14 amino acids. V lost 6 bases and J lost 7, with 15 bases in between. The CDR3 bases are TGTGCCAGCAGCAAAAACAGGGGGGGCGGGGAGCTGTTTTTT. Protein product: CASSKNRGGGELFF.